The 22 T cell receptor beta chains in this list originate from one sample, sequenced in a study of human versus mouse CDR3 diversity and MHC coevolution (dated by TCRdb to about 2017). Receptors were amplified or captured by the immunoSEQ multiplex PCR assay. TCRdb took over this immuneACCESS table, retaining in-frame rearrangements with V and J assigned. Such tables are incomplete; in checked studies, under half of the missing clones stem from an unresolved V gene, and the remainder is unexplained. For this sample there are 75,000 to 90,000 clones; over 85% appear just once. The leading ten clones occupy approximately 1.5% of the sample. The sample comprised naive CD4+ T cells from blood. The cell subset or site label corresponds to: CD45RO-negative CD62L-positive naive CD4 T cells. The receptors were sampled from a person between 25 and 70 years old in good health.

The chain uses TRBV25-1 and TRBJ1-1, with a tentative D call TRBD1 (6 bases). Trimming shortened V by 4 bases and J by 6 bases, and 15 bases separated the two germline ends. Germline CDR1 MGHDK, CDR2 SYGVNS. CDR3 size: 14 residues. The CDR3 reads CASSGPGTSAEAFF. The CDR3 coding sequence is TGTGCCAGCAGTGGCCCCGGGACATCCGCTGAAGCTTTCTTT.

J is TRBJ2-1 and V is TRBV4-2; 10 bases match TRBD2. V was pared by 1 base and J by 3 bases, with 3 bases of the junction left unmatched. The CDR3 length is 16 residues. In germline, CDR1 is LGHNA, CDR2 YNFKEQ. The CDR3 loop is CASSQALAGVYNEQFF. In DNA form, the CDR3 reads TGTGCCAGCAGCCAAGCTCTAGCGGGAGTCTACAATGAGCAGTTCTTC.

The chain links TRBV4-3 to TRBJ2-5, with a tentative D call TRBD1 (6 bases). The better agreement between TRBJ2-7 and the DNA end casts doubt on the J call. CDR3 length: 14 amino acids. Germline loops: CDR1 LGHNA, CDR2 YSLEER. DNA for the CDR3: TGCGCCAGCAGCCAAGAGGCAGGGGTTTTCGAGCAGTACTTC. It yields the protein CASSQEAGVFEQYF.

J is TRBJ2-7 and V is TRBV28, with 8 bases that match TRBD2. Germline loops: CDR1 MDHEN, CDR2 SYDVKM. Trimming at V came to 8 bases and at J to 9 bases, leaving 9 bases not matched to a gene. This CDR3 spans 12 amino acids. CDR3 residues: CASSSGGAGQYF. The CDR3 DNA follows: TGTGCCAGCTCCTCGGGAGGGGCTGGGCAGTACTTC. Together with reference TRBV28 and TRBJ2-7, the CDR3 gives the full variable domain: DVKVTQSSRYLVKRTGEKVFLECVQDMDHENMFWYRQDPGLGLRLIYFSYDVKMKEKGDIPEGYSVSREKKERFSLILESASTNQTSMYLCASSSGGAGQYFGPGTRLTVT.

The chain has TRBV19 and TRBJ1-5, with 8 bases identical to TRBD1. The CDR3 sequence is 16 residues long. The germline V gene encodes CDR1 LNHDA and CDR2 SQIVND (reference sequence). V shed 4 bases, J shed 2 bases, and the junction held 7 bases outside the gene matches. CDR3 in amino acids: CASSNPPGQGNQPQHF. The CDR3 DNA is TGTGCCAGTAGTAACCCCCCGGGACAGGGCAATCAGCCCCAGCATTTT.

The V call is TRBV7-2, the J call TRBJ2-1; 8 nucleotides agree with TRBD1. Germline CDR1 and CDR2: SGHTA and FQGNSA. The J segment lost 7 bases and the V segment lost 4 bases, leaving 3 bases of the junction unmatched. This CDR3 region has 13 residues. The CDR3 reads CASSSTGVNEQFF. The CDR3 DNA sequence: TGTGCCAGCAGCTCGACAGGGGTGAATGAGCAGTTCTTC.

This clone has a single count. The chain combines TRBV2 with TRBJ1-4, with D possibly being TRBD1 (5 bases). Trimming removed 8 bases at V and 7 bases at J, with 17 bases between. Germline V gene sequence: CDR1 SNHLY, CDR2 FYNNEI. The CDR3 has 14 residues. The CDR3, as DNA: TGTGCCAGCGGGAACAGGCTGGGGGGTGAAAAACTGTTTTTT. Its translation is CASGNRLGGEKLFF.

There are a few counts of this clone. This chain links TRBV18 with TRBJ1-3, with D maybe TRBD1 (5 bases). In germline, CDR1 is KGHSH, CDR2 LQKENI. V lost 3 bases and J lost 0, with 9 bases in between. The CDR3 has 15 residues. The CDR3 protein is CASSPDMSSGNTIYF. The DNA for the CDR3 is TGTGCCAGCTCACCGGACATGAGCTCTGGAAACACCATATATTTT.

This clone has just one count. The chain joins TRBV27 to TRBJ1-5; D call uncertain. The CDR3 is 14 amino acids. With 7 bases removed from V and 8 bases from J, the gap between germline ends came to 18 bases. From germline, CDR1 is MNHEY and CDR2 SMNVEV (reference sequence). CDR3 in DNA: TGTGCCAGCACCGCACGGCCAGGTCGTGAGCCCCAGCATTTT. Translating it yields CASTARPGREPQHF.

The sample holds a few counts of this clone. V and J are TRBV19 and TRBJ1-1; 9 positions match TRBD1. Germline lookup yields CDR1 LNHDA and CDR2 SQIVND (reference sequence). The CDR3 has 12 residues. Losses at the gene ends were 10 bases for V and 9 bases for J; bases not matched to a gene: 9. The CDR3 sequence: CATGITGGKAFF. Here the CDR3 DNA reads TGTGCCACCGGTATCACAGGGGGCAAAGCTTTCTTT.

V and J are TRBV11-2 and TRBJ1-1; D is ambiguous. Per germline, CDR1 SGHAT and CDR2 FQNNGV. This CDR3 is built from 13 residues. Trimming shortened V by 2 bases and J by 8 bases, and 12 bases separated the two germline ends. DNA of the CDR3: TGTGCCAGCAGCTTAAGAGGCCCCGGGGAAGCTTTCTTT. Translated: CASSLRGPGEAFF.

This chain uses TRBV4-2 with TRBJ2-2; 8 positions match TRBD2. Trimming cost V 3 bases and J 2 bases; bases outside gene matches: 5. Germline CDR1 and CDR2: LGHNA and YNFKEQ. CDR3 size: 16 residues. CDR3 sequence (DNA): TGTGCCAGCAGCCAGTTACTAGCGGTCAACACCGGGGAGCTGTTTTTT. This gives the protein CASSQLLAVNTGELFF.

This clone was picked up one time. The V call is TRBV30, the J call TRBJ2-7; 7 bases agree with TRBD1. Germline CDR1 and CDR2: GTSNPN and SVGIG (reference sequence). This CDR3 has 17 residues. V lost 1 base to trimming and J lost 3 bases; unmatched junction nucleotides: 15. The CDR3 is CAWSEVFRTGVVYEQYF. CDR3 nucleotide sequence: TGTGCCTGGAGTGAGGTTTTTAGGACAGGTGTTGTCTACGAGCAGTACTTC.

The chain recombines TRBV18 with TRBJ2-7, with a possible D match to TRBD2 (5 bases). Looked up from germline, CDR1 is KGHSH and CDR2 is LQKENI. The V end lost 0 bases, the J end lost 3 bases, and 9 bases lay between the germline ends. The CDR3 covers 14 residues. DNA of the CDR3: TGTGCCAGCTCACCACCCAGCGGATACTACGAGCAGTACTTC. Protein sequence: CASSPPSGYYEQYF.

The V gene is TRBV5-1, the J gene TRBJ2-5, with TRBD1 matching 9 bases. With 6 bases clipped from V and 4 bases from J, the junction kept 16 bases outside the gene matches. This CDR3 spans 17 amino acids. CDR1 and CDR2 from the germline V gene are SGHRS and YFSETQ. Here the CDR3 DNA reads TGCGCCAGCAACTTAACGCCGGGACAGGGAGGAAGAGAGACCCAGTACTTC. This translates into CASNLTPGQGGRETQYF.

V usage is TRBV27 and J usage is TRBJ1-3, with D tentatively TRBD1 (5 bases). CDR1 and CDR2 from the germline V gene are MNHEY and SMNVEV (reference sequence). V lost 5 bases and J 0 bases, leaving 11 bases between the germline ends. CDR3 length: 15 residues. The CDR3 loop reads CASSPGTFSGNTIYF. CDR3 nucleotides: TGTGCCAGCAGTCCTGGGACTTTCTCTGGAAACACCATATATTTT.

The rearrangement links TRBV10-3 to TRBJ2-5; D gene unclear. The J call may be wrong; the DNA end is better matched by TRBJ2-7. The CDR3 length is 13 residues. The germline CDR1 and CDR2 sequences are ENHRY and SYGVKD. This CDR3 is CAISESTDYEQYF. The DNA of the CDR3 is TGTGCCATCAGTGAGTCGACGGACTACGAGCAGTACTTC.

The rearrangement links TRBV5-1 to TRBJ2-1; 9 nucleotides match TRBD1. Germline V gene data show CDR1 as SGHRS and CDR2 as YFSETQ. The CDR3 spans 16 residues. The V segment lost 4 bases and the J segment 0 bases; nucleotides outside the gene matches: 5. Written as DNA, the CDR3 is TGCGCCAGCAGCATGGGACAGGGTGGCTCCTACAATGAGCAGTTCTTC. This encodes CASSMGQGGSYNEQFF.

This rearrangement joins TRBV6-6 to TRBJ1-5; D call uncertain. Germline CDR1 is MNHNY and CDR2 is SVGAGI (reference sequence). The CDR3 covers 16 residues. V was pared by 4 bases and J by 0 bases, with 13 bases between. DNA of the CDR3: TGTGCCAGCAGTTCCTTCTCCGGGTATAGCAATCAGCCCCAGCATTTT. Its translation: CASSSFSGYSNQPQHF.

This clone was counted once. As DNA, the CDR3 is TGCAGCGTTGGTTGGTACCTAGGCGAGCAGTACTTC. This encodes CSVGWYLGEQYF. The chain has TRBV29-1 and TRBJ2-7; no firm D call. V dropped 4 bases and J dropped 6 bases, with 13 bases sitting between them. The CDR3 has 12 amino acids. Per germline, CDR1 SQVTM and CDR2 ANQGSEA.

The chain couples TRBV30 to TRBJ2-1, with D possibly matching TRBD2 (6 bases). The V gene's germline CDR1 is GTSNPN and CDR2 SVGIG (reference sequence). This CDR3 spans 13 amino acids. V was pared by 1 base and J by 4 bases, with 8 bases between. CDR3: CAWSDGGYNEQFF. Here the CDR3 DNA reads TGTGCCTGGAGTGATGGGGGGTACAATGAGCAGTTCTTC. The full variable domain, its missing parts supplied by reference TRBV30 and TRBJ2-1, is SQTIHQWPATLVQPVGSPLSLECTVEGTSNPNLYWYRQAAGRGLQLLFYSVGIGQISSEVPQNLSASRPQDRQFILSSKKLLLSDSGFYLCAWSDGGYNEQFFGPGTRLTVL.

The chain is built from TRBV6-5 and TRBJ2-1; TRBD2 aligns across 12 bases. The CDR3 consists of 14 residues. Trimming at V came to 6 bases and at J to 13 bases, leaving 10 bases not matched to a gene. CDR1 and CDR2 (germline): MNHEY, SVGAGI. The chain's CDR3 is CASRTSSSGRDQFF. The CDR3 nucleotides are TGTGCCAGCAGGACTTCTTCTAGCGGGAGGGATCAGTTCTTC.